Each of the 30 T cell receptor beta chains below was sequenced from the same sample in a study of T cell changes during pregnancy in multiple sclerosis. Data came from immunoSEQ multiplex PCR; TCRdb stores just in-frame clones and leaves some out. The table has 50,000 to 60,000 clones, approximately 89% seen once. The sequencing here drew on peripheral blood, taken after pregnancy. These receptors came from a female donor in good health, enrolled as a control in a pregnancy study.

The genes are TRBV14 and TRBJ2-3; maybe TRBD2 (6 bases). The CDR3 length is 16 residues. Germline V gene lookup returns CDR1 SGHDN and CDR2 FVKESK. Trimming removed 1 base at V and 2 bases at J, with 13 bases between. DNA of the CDR3: TGTGCCAGCAGCCAAGGGGCGGGAATTTTCACAGATACGCAGTATTTT. The encoded protein is CASSQGAGIFTDTQYF.

This chain uses TRBV7-2 with TRBJ1-2; TRBD1 agrees at 9 bases. This CDR3 contains 15 residues. With V trimmed by 5 bases and J by 3 bases, 7 bases remained unmatched. CDR1 is SGHTA, CDR2 FQGNSA, per germline. DNA of the CDR3: TGTGCCAGCAGCCCCGACAGGGGGTATGACTATGGCTACACCTTC. Its protein is CASSPDRGYDYGYTF.

V is TRBV14 and J is TRBJ1-1; a possible D gene is TRBD1 (5 bases). V was shortened by 5 bases and J by 6 bases, with 13 bases between the two germline ends. The CDR3 contains 13 residues. Germline V gene data show CDR1 as SGHDN and CDR2 as FVKESK. CDR3 DNA: TGTGCCAGCAGCTCCGGCCACAGGCCTGAAGCTTTCTTT. Translating it yields CASSSGHRPEAFF.

This clone was counted a single time. This rearrangement joins TRBV5-1 to TRBJ1-1, with D maybe TRBD1 (5 bases). The CDR3 totals 14 residues. Looked up from germline, CDR1 is SGHRS and CDR2 is YFSETQ. V lost 1 base and J 4 bases, leaving 11 bases between the germline ends. This CDR3 reads CASSLRWGGTEAFF. CDR3 in DNA: TGCGCCAGCAGCTTGCGGTGGGGGGGCACTGAAGCTTTCTTT.

The gene calls are TRBV4-1 and TRBJ2-3, with TRBD1 matching 7 bases. The germline V gene has CDR1 MGHRA and CDR2 YSYEKL. CDR3 length: 14 amino acids. Germline trimming cut 4 bases from V and 1 base from J; bases unmatched to any gene: 2. This chain's CDR3 is CASSLGQGTDTQYF. Here the CDR3 DNA reads TGCGCCAGCAGCCTTGGACAGGGCACAGATACGCAGTATTTT.

V gene TRBV10-3 combines with J gene TRBJ1-2, with TRBD1 matching over 10 bases. Germline CDR1 and CDR2: ENHRY and SYGVKD. The CDR3 covers 15 residues. The V gene end was trimmed by 6 bases and the J gene end by 4 bases; junction bases not matched to a gene: 8. In nucleotides, the CDR3 is TGTGCCATCAGCCAACCGGGACAGGGGATCTATGGCTACACCTTC. Translation: CAISQPGQGIYGYTF.

The chain uses TRBV9 and TRBJ2-7; 7 nucleotides line up with TRBD2. Germline V gene data show CDR1 as SGDLS and CDR2 as YYNGEE. Losses at the gene ends were 2 bases for V and 5 bases for J; bases not matched to a gene: 7. This CDR3 contains 14 residues. The CDR3 coding sequence is TGTGCCAGCAGCGTGGGGGGGAGGGAGGACGAGCAGTACTTC. Protein: CASSVGGREDEQYF. The entire variable domain, with the rest obtained from reference TRBV9 and TRBJ2-7, is as follows: DSGVTQTPKHLITATGQRVTLRCSPRSGDLSVYWYQQSLDQGLQFLIQYYNGEERAKGNILERFSAQQFPDLHSELNLSSLELGDSALYFCASSVGGREDEQYFGPGTRLTVT.

In DNA form, the CDR3 reads TGTGCCATCAGTGAGTCGAGCGTCACCCCAAACAGGGGGGTAATCTATGGCTACACCTTC. Its translation: CAISESSVTPNRGVIYGYTF. V usage is TRBV10-3 and J usage is TRBJ1-2, with 8 nucleotides matching TRBD1. V shed 0 bases and J 4 bases; nucleotides not matched to a gene: 19. This CDR3 region has 20 residues. CDR1 ENHRY and CDR2 SYGVKD come from the germline V gene.

V gene TRBV2 combines with J gene TRBJ2-3; no clear D gene. The CDR3 runs to 15 residues. The V end lost 4 bases, the J end lost 6 bases, and 17 bases lay between the germline ends. The germline gives CDR1 SNHLY, CDR2 FYNNEI. In DNA form, the CDR3 reads TGTGCCAGCAGTGGTTCCCCTACCCTCAGGGATACGCAGTATTTT. Residues: CASSGSPTLRDTQYF.

The CDR3 protein is CASSSLGANQPQHF. CDR3 nucleotide sequence: TGTGCCAGCAGCTCGCTGGGGGCCAATCAGCCCCAGCATTTT. The rearrangement joins TRBV11-2 to TRBJ1-5, with D perhaps TRBD1 (6 bases). Germline V lookup: CDR1 SGHAT, CDR2 FQNNGV. The CDR3 spans 14 residues. Between the trimmed V and J ends, which lost 4 bases and 3 bases, there was a span of 10 bases.

The chain joins TRBV7-2 to TRBJ2-7; 11 nucleotides align to TRBD2. The CDR3 contains 16 residues. CDR1 and CDR2 from the germline V gene are SGHTA and FQGNSA. V trimming: 2 bases; J trimming: 3 bases; junction bases outside the gene matches: 6. CDR3 amino acids: CASSLPRLAGNYEQYF. CDR3 in DNA: TGTGCCAGCAGCTTACCCAGACTAGCGGGGAACTACGAGCAGTACTTC.

V usage is TRBV5-4 and J usage is TRBJ2-1; D is unresolved. Germline V gives CDR1 SGHNT, CDR2 YYREEE (reference sequence). The V gene lost 1 base and the J gene lost 7 bases, with 12 bases spanning the gap. This CDR3 is built from 14 residues. As DNA, the CDR3 is TGTGCCAGCAGCTTGAAACTAAGTTTGAATGAGCAGTTCTTC. This codes for CASSLKLSLNEQFF.

V and J are TRBV9 and TRBJ1-1; TRBD1 matches 9 bases. The CDR3 is made up of 14 amino acids. Trimming removed 3 bases from V and 1 base from J; junction bases left unmatched: 1. Germline CDR1 is SGDLS and CDR2 is YYNGEE. In nucleotides, the CDR3 is TGTGCCAGCAGCGCGGGACAGGGGAACACTGAAGCTTTCTTT. Protein: CASSAGQGNTEAFF.

The J gene is TRBJ1-4, the V gene TRBV6-1, with 7 bases fitting TRBD1. CDR3 length equals 16 residues. The germline V gene has CDR1 MNHNS and CDR2 SASEGT. With V trimmed by 4 bases and J by 3 bases, 8 bases remained unmatched. The CDR3 nucleotides read TGTGCCAGCAGTGGACAGGGCGGGGGGGCTAATGAAAAACTGTTTTTT. The encoded protein is CASSGQGGGANEKLFF.

This clone was seen a few times. The gene calls are TRBV7-8 and TRBJ1-1; 9 bases align to TRBD1. Losses at the gene ends were 4 bases for V and 4 bases for J; bases not matched to a gene: 10. The CDR3 runs 16 residues. The germline CDR1 and CDR2 sequences are SGHVS and FQNEAQ. The CDR3 loop is CASSSRDRARGTEAFF. DNA for the CDR3: TGTGCCAGCAGCTCAAGGGACAGGGCAAGGGGCACTGAAGCTTTCTTT.

V gene TRBV7-3 combines with J gene TRBJ2-1, with TRBD1 matching over 9 bases. The CDR3 length is 14 residues. V lost 5 bases and J lost 4; bases outside the gene matches: 3. Germline CDR1 and CDR2: SGHTA and FQGTGA. The CDR3 region is CASSGGQGYNEQFF. CDR3 sequence (DNA): TGTGCCAGCAGCGGGGGACAGGGTTACAATGAGCAGTTCTTC.

This clone was seen once. The chain recombines TRBV5-1 with TRBJ2-1; no clear D. The CDR3 runs to 15 residues. The V gene's germline CDR1 is SGHRS and CDR2 YFSETQ. V gave up 0 bases and J gave up 3 bases, with 10 bases separating them. This CDR3 reads CASSLETTFYNEQFF. For the CDR3, the DNA is TGCGCCAGCAGCTTGGAGACAACCTTCTACAATGAGCAGTTCTTC. Drawing the rest from reference TRBV5-1 and TRBJ2-1, the complete variable domain is KAGVTQTPRYLIKTRGQQVTLSCSPISGHRSVSWYQQTPGQGLQFLFEYFSETQRNKGNFPGRFSGRQFSNSRSEMNVSTLELGDSALYLCASSLETTFYNEQFFGPGTRLTVL.

The CDR3 DNA is TGTGCCAGCAGCCCTAACAGGGGCGCCTACAATGAGCAGTTCTTC. It specifies CASSPNRGAYNEQFF. The chain joins TRBV7-2 to TRBJ2-1; 7 bases align to TRBD1. Trimming cost V 5 bases and J 2 bases; bases outside gene matches: 6. CDR3 length: 15 residues. Per germline, CDR1 SGHTA and CDR2 FQGNSA.

The rearrangement joins TRBV5-8 to TRBJ2-5; 8 bases fit TRBD2. Germline V gene lookup returns CDR1 SGHTS and CDR2 YDEGEE. This CDR3 spans 15 amino acids. Trimming at V came to 1 base and at J to 1 base, leaving 3 bases not matched to a gene. The CDR3 DNA reads as TGTGCCAGCAGCTTGTGGCTAGCGGGCCAAGAGACCCAGTACTTC. It codes for CASSLWLAGQETQYF.

The chain combines TRBV19 with TRBJ1-5; 8 bases match TRBD1. Germline V gives CDR1 LNHDA, CDR2 SQIVND (reference sequence). There are 17 residues in the CDR3. The V and J ends lost 4 bases and 5 bases, in that order; junction bases with no gene match: 13. DNA for the CDR3: TGTGCCAGTAGTACCTTCCTCGGCAGGGGGCGAGATCAGCCCCAGCATTTT. Its protein product is CASSTFLGRGRDQPQHF.

The J gene is TRBJ1-5, the V gene TRBV18; 9 positions agree with TRBD1. V lost 6 bases and J lost 2; bases outside the gene matches: 8. Germline assignment: CDR1 KGHSH and CDR2 LQKENI. The CDR3 sequence is 16 residues long. Here the CDR3 reads CASSPTGGDGNQPQHF. The CDR3 DNA reads as TGTGCCAGCTCGCCTACAGGGGGCGATGGCAATCAGCCCCAGCATTTT.

This rearrangement joins TRBV19 to TRBJ1-2, with 9 bases lining up with TRBD1. J gave up 4 bases and V 4 bases, and 13 bases lay outside the gene matches. The CDR3 spans 17 residues. The germline V gene has CDR1 LNHDA and CDR2 SQIVND (reference sequence). The CDR3 spells CASSRSPGTGLVYGYTF. The DNA for the CDR3 is TGTGCCAGTAGTAGAAGTCCCGGGACAGGGTTAGTCTATGGCTACACCTTC.

This sequence joins TRBV7-9 and TRBJ1-1; D call uncertain. Germline V CDR1 and CDR2: SEHNR, FQNEAQ (reference sequence). The CDR3 is made up of 13 amino acids. V dropped 1 base and J dropped 0 bases, with 3 bases sitting between them. The CDR3 bases are TGTGCCAGCAGCTTAGTCATGAACACTGAAGCTTTCTTT. Protein: CASSLVMNTEAFF. The entire variable domain, with the rest obtained from reference TRBV7-9 and TRBJ1-1, is as follows: DTGVSQNPRHKITKRGQNVTFRCDPISEHNRLYWYRQTLGQGPEFLTYFQNEAQLEKSRLLSDRFSAERPKGSFSTLEIQRTEQGDSAMYLCASSLVMNTEAFFGQGTRLTVV.

The chain uses TRBV4-1 and TRBJ2-3; TRBD1 aligns across 8 bases. The CDR3 consists of 16 residues. CDR1 and CDR2 from the germline V gene are MGHRA and YSYEKL. V was pared by 7 bases and J by 2 bases, with 11 bases of the junction left unmatched. The CDR3 DNA reads as TGCGCCAGCACCAGGACGACAGGGGATTTCACAGATACGCAGTATTTT. This gives the protein CASTRTTGDFTDTQYF.

The J gene is TRBJ1-1, the V gene TRBV27, with D perhaps matching TRBD1 (6 bases). V was cut by 0 bases and J by 14 bases, with 16 bases left in between. Germline-derived CDR1 and CDR2 are MNHEY and SMNVEV (reference sequence). The CDR3 is made up of 13 amino acids. As DNA, the CDR3 is TGTGCCAGCAGTTTATCATTAACAGGGACGCCGTTCTTT. As protein: CASSLSLTGTPFF.

The chain joins TRBV7-2 to TRBJ2-1; D ambiguous. Germline V gene lookup returns CDR1 SGHTA and CDR2 FQGNSA. The CDR3 is made up of 12 amino acids. Trimming took 5 bases from V and 6 from J, leaving 8 bases between them. The CDR3 reads CASSPNSNEQFF. The CDR3 region has the DNA TGTGCCAGCAGCCCAAATAGCAATGAGCAGTTCTTC.

V gene TRBV19 combines with J gene TRBJ1-3; D is unresolved. V was clipped by 0 bases and J by 9 bases, with 12 bases between them. The CDR3 is 14 amino acids. Germline CDR1 reads LNHDA; CDR2 reads SQIVND (reference sequence). CDR3 sequence reads: CASSIDPLGGTIYF. The CDR3 DNA follows: TGTGCCAGTAGTATAGATCCCTTAGGAGGCACCATATATTTT.

The chain employs TRBV5-4 and TRBJ1-2; no definite D call. This CDR3 contains 16 residues. The V gene's germline CDR1 is SGHNT and CDR2 YYREEE (reference sequence). The V end was cut by 0 bases, the J end by 5 bases, with 17 bases between. CDR3 coding DNA: TGTGCCAGCAGCTTGGGAGGCGCCCCCCGGGATTATGGCTACACCTTC. Its protein product is CASSLGGAPRDYGYTF. The variable domain in full, completed from reference TRBV5-4 and TRBJ1-2, reads ETGVTQSPTHLIKTRGQQVTLRCSSQSGHNTVSWYQQALGQGPQFIFQYYREEENGRGNFPPRFSGLQFPNYSSELNVNALELDDSALYLCASSLGGAPRDYGYTFGSGTRLTVV.

J is TRBJ2-5 and V is TRBV7-9, with D perhaps TRBD2 (6 bases). Per germline, CDR1 SEHNR and CDR2 FQNEAQ (reference sequence). The CDR3 spans 16 residues. V shed 6 bases and J shed 2 bases, with 19 bases lying between them. The CDR3 nucleotides read TGTGCCAGCAGGGGGGGACCCCGATGGTCACAAGAGACCCAGTACTTC. Protein sequence: CASRGGPRWSQETQYF.

The count of this clone is one. This rearrangement joins TRBV6-1 to TRBJ1-2; TRBD1 might be the D (6 bases). This CDR3 comprises 16 residues. Looked up from germline, CDR1 is MNHNS and CDR2 is SASEGT. V lost 0 bases to trimming and J lost 6 bases, with 17 bases between them. In nucleotides, the CDR3 is TGTGCCAGCAGTGAAGCGACACAGGGTTGGTCGGATGGCTACACCTTC. Translated: CASSEATQGWSDGYTF.